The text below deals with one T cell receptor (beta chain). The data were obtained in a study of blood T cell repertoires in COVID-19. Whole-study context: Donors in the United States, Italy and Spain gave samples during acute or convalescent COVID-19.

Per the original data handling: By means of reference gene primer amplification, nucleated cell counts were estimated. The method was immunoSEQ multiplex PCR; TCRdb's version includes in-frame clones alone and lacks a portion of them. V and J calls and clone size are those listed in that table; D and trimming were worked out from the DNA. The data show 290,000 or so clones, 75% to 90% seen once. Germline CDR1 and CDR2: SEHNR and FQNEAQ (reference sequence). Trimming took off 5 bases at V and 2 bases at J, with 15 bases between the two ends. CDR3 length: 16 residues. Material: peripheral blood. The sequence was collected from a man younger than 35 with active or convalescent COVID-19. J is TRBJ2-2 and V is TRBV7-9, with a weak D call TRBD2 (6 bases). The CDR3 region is CASSNNPGRNTGELFF. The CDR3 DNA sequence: TGTGCCAGCAGCAACAACCCCGGGAGAAACACCGGGGAGCTGTTTTTT.